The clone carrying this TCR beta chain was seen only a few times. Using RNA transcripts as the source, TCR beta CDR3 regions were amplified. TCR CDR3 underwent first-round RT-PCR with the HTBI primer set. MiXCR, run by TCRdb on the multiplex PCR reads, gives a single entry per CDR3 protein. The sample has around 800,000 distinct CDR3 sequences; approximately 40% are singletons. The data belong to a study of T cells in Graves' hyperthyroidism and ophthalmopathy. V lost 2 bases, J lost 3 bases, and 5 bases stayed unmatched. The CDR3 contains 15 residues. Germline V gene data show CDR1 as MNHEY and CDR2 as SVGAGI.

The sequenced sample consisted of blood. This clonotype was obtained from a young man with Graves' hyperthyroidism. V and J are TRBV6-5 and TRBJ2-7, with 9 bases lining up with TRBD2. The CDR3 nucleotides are TGTGCCAGCAGTTACGAGGGTAGCGGGAGCTACGAGCAGTACTTC. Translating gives CASSYEGSGSYEQYF.